A single sample gave rise to the 6 T cell receptor beta chains below, sequenced in a study of shared clonotypes between healthy human individuals. As defined, naive CD8 cells were CD45RO-negative and positively selected for CCR7, with terminally differentiated effector memory CD45RA+ cells excluded. The data were produced by immunoSEQ multiplex PCR, yet TCRdb's version contains in-frame clones alone and is incomplete. The table lists about 2.2 million clones, 93% of them singletons, with about 1.6% in the top ten. Sequenced: naive CD8+ T cells from PBMCs. All receptors derive from a man in his late teens or twenties in good health. Some clones in this sample may be carry-over from other donors' samples.

The chain employs TRBV9 and TRBJ2-1; 8 bases agree with TRBD2. CDR1 is SGDLS, CDR2 YYNGEE, per germline. The CDR3 has 14 residues. Trimming removed 4 bases from V and 7 bases from J; junction bases left unmatched: 7. The CDR3 DNA sequence: TGTGCCAGCAGCCCGCGGACTAGCCCAAATGAGCAGTTCTTC. Translated: CASSPRTSPNEQFF. Supplemented by reference TRBV9 and TRBJ2-1, the full variable domain reads DSGVTQTPKHLITATGQRVTLRCSPRSGDLSVYWYQQSLDQGLQFLIQYYNGEERAKGNILERFSAQQFPDLHSELNLSSLELGDSALYFCASSPRTSPNEQFFGPGTRLTVL.

CDR3: CASSRTGHPYEQYF. The CDR3 nucleotides are TGTGCCAGCAGCCGGACGGGACACCCCTACGAGCAGTACTTC. The chain is built from TRBV14 and TRBJ2-7; TRBD1 might be the D (6 bases). The CDR3 totals 14 residues. Germline lookup yields CDR1 SGHDN and CDR2 FVKESK. V gave up 4 bases and J gave up 2 bases, with 12 bases separating them.

This rearrangement joins TRBV28 to TRBJ2-5; the D gene is possibly TRBD2 (5 bases). Germline V lookup: CDR1 MDHEN, CDR2 SYDVKM. CDR3 size: 15 residues. The V end lost 6 bases, the J end lost 5 bases, and 19 bases lay between the germline ends. The CDR3 region is CASSPGVRVGETQYF. DNA of the CDR3: TGTGCCAGCAGCCCAGGAGTGAGGGTCGGGGAGACCCAGTACTTC.

This sequence joins TRBV4-2 and TRBJ2-7; D ambiguous. The CDR3 loop spans 16 amino acids. CDR1 LGHNA and CDR2 YNFKEQ come from the germline V gene. The V end lost 0 bases, the J end lost 2 bases, and 14 bases lay between the germline ends. CDR3 sequence (DNA): TGTGCCAGCAGCCAAGAGGCCCCTCCTAGGGCCTACGAGCAGTACTTC. This codes for CASSQEAPPRAYEQYF.

The chain recombines TRBV28 with TRBJ2-3; D is uncertain. The V gene lost 6 bases and the J gene lost 6 bases, with 4 bases spanning the gap. The CDR3 is made up of 10 amino acids. Germline lookup yields CDR1 MDHEN and CDR2 SYDVKM. The CDR3 DNA sequence: TGTGCCAGCAGCCGGGATACGCAGTATTTT. Its protein product is CASSRDTQYF.

The CDR3 protein is CASSAISYNEQFF. The CDR3 DNA reads TGTGCCAGCAGTGCGATCTCCTACAATGAGCAGTTCTTC. V and J are TRBV6-5 and TRBJ2-1, with D hard to call. The CDR3 loop spans 13 amino acids. The germline V gene has CDR1 MNHEY and CDR2 SVGAGI. The V end was cut by 5 bases, the J end by 0 bases, with 5 bases between.